This T cell receptor beta chain is drawn from a study of T cell clonality in common variable immunodeficiency. Concerning this clone itself: Its antigen is unidentified. Mismatch with germline at one junction end may stem from a read error. The read terminates 3 residues before the CDR3 end, so the remaining end is supplied by the germline J gene.

The CDR3 loop spans 13 amino acids. Looked up from germline, CDR1 is SGHNT and CDR2 is YYREEE (reference sequence). Study results and caveats: Fewer deletions and N-nucleotide insertions were reportedly seen in common variable immunodeficiency TCR beta sequences. Shared TCRbeta clones were fewer between CVID subjects than controls. The cause of increased CVID clonality remains unclear without subpopulation sequencing.

The method was immunoSEQ multiplex PCR; TCRdb's version includes in-frame clones alone and lacks a portion of them. This sample carries 15,000 to 16,000 clones, with 4.9% going to the ten biggest clones. The V call is TRBV5-4, the J call TRBJ2-3, with TRBD2 as a possible D gene (7 bases). The receptor's source is a human donor with common variable immunodeficiency. The sequenced material came from peripheral blood mononuclear cells. The CDR3 DNA, read in part, is TGTGCCAGCAGTTTGGGGAGGGGGGATACG. Encoded protein: CASSLGRGDT. The full CDR3 protein is CASSLGRGDTQYF.